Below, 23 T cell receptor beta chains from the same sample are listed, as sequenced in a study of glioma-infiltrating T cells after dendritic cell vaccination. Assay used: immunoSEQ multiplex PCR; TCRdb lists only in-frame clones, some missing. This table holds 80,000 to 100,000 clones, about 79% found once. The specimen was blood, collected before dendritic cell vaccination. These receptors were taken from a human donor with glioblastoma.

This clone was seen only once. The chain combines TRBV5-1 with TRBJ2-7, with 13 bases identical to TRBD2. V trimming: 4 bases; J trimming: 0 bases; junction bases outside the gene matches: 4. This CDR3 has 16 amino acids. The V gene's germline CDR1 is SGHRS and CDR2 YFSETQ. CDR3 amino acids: CASSPGTSGVSYEQYF. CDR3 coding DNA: TGCGCCAGCAGCCCGGGGACTAGCGGGGTCTCCTACGAGCAGTACTTC.

Here the CDR3 DNA reads TGCGCCAGCAGCCAAGAGGGATCAAGGGGGCGAGGGGCTTTCTTT. Residues: CASSQEGSRGRGAFF. The chain joins TRBV4-1 to TRBJ1-1; 7 bases match TRBD1. V lost 0 bases to trimming and J lost 11 bases; unmatched junction nucleotides: 12. In germline, CDR1 is MGHRA, CDR2 YSYEKL. This CDR3 spans 15 amino acids.

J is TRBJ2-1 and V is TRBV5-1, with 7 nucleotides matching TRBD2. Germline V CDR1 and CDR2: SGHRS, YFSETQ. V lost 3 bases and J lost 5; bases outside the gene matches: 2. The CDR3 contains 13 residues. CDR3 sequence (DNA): TGCGCCAGCAGCTCACTAGCGAACAATGAGCAGTTCTTC. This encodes CASSSLANNEQFF.

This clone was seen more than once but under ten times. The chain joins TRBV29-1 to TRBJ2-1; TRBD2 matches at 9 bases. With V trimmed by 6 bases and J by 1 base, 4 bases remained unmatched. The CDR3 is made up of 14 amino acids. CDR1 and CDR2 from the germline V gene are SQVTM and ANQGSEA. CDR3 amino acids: CSVIAGGSYNEQFF. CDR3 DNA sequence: TGCAGCGTCATTGCGGGGGGGTCCTACAATGAGCAGTTCTTC.

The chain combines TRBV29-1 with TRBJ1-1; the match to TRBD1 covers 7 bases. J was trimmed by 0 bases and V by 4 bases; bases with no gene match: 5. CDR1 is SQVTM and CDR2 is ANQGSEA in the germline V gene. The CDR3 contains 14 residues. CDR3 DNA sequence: TGCAGCGTTGGGGGGACAGCTATGAACACTGAAGCTTTCTTT. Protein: CSVGGTAMNTEAFF.

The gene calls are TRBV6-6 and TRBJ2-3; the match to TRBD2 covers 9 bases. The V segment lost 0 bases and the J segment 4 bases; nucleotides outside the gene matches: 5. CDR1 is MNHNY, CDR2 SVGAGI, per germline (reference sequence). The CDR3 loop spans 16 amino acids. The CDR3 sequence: CASSYSVREGADTQYF. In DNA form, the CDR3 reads TGTGCCAGCAGTTACTCGGTGCGGGAGGGAGCAGATACGCAGTATTTT.

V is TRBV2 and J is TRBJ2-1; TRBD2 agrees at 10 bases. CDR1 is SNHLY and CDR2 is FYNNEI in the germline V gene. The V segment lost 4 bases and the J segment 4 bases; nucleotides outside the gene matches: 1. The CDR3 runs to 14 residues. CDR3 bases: TGTGCCAGCAGTGGGACTAGCGGTTACAATGAGCAGTTCTTC. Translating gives CASSGTSGYNEQFF. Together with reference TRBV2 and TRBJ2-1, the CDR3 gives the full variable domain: EPEVTQTPSHQVTQMGQEVILRCVPISNHLYFYWYRQILGQKVEFLVSFYNNEISEKSEIFDDQFSVERPDGSNFTLKIRSTKLEDSAMYFCASSGTSGYNEQFFGPGTRLTVL.

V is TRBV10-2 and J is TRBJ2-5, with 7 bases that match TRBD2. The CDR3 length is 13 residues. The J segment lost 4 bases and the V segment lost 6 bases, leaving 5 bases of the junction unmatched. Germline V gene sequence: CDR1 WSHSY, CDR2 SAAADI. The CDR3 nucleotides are TGCGCCAGCAGGCAAGCTAGCGGAGAGACCCAGTACTTC. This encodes CASRQASGETQYF.

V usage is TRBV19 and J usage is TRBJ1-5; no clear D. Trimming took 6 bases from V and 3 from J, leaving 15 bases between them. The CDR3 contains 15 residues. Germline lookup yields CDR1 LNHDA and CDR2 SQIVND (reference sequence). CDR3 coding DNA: TGTGCCAGTAGCGCGAGGCGGGTTACCAATCAGCCCCAGCATTTT. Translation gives CASSARRVTNQPQHF.

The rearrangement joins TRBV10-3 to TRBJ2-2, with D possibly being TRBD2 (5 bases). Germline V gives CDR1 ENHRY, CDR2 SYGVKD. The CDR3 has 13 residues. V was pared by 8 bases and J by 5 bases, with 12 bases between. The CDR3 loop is CAISAGGTGELFF. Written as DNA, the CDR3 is TGTGCCATCTCGGCGGGTGGGACCGGGGAGCTGTTTTTT.

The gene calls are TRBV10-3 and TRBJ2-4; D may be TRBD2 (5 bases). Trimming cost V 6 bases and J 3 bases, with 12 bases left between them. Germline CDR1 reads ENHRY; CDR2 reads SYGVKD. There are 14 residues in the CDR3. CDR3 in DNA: TGTGCCATCAGAGCTGAGGGCGGCAAAAACATTCAGTACTTC. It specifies CAIRAEGGKNIQYF.

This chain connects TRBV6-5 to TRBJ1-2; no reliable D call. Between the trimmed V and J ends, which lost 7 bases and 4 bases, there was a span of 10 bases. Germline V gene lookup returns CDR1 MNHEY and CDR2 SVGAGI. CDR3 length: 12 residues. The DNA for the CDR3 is TGTGCCAGCACCCCGACAAGCTATGGCTACACCTTC. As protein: CASTPTSYGYTF.

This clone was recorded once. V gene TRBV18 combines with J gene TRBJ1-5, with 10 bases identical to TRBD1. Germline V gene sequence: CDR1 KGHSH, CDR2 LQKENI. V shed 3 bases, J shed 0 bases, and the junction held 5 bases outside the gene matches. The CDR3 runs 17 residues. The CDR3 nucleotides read TGTGCCAGCTCACCTCGGACAGGGGGAAATAGCAATCAGCCCCAGCATTTT. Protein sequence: CASSPRTGGNSNQPQHF.

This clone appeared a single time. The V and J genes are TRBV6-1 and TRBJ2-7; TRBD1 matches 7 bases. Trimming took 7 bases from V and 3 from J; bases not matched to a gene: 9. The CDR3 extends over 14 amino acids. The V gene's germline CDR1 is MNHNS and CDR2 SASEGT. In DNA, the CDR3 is TGTGCCAGCATCTCGTCGTCAGGGGGCTACGAGCAGTACTTC. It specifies CASISSSGGYEQYF.

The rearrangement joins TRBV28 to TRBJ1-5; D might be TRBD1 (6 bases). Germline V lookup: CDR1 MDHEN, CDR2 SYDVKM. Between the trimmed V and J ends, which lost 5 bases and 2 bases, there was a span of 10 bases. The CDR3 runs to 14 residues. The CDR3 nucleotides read TGTGCCAGCAGTCCAGGGGTTGGCAATCAGCCCCAGCATTTT. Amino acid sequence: CASSPGVGNQPQHF.

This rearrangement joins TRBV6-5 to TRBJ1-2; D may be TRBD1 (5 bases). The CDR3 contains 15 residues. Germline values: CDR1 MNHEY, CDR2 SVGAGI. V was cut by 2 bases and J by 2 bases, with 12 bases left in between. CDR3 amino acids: CASSYNRGTNYGYTF. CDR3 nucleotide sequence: TGTGCCAGCAGTTACAATAGGGGAACAAACTATGGCTACACCTTC.

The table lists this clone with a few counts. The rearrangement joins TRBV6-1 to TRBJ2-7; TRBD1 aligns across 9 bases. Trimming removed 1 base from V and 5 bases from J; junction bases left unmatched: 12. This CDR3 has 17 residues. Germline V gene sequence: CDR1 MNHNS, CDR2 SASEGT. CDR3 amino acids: CASSEVPTGTGRHEQYF. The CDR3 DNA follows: TGTGCCAGCAGTGAAGTTCCCACCGGGACAGGGAGGCACGAGCAGTACTTC.

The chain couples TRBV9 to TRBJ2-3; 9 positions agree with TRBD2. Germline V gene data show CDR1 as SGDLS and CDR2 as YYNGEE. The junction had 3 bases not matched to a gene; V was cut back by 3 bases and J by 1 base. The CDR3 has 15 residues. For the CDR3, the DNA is TGTGCCAGCAGCGAATTAGCGGGGGGCACAGATACGCAGTATTTT. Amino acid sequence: CASSELAGGTDTQYF.

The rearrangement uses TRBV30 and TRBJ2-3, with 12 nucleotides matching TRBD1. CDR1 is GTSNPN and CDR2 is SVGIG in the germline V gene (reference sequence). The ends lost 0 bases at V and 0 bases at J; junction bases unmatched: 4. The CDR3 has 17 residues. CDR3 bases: TGTGCCTGGAGTGTAAGGGGACAGGGGGCTAGCACAGATACGCAGTATTTT. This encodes CAWSVRGQGASTDTQYF.

The CDR3 reads CASSRQWDTEAFF. In DNA, the CDR3 is TGTGCCAGCAGTCGACAGTGGGACACTGAAGCTTTCTTT. The chain employs TRBV6-6 and TRBJ1-1, with D perhaps TRBD1 (5 bases). The CDR3 spans 13 residues. Germline lookup yields CDR1 MNHNY and CDR2 SVGAGI (reference sequence). V was pared by 5 bases and J by 3 bases, with 10 bases between.

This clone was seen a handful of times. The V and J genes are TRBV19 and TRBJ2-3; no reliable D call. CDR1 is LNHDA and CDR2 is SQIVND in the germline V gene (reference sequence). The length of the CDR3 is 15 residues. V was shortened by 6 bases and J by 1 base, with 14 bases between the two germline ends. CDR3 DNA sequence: TGTGCCAGTAGGATCACCAGCGAACGCACAGATACGCAGTATTTT. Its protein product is CASRITSERTDTQYF. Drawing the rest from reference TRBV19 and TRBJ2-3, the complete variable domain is DGGITQSPKYLFRKEGQNVTLSCEQNLNHDAMYWYRQDPGQGLRLIYYSQIVNDFQKGDIAEGYSVSREKKESFPLTVTSAQKNPTAFYLCASRITSERTDTQYFGPGTRLTVL.

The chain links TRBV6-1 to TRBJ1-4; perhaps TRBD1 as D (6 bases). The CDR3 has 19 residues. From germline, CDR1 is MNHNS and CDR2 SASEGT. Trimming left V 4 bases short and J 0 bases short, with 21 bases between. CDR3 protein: CASSVIPPDRPSTNEKLFF. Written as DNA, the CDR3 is TGTGCCAGCAGTGTCATTCCACCCGACAGGCCGTCAACTAATGAAAAACTGTTTTTT.

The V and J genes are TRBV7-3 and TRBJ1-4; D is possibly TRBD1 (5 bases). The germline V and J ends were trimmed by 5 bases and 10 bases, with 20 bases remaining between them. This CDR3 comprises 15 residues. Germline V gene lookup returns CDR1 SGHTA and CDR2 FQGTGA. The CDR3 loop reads CASSRAAGEKGKLFF. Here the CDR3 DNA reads TGTGCCAGCAGCCGTGCTGCGGGGGAAAAGGGAAAACTGTTTTTT.